The entry that follows covers one T cell receptor beta chain sequence. The antigen is unknown. The sample belongs to a study of cytotoxic CD8 clonotypes in ibrutinib-treated CLL. Study-level findings and limits: Measured clonality at baseline was greater than in age-matched healthy donors and tracked with circulating CD8+ T-cell counts.

CDR3 size: 17 residues. Germline assignment: CDR1 SGHRS and CDR2 YFSETQ. The V segment lost 0 bases and the J segment 4 bases; nucleotides outside the gene matches: 10. Sequenced by immunoSEQ multiplex PCR; TCRdb stores in-frame clones only, minus some. The data hold approximately 90,000 clones, with approximately 71% observed a single time. This sequence was found in a human donor with chronic lymphocytic leukemia. The input for sequencing was PBMCs, taken after 24 months of ibrutinib treatment. The chain recombines TRBV5-1 with TRBJ2-3; 8 nucleotides line up with TRBD2. The CDR3, as DNA: TGCGCCAGCAGCTTGGCCAATCGGGGGGGCCGCCCAGATACGCAGTATTTT. As protein: CASSLANRGGRPDTQYF.